One sample yielded the 7 T cell receptor beta chains listed below, sequenced in a study of vaccination effects on CD4 cells after COVID-19. No antigens are known for them. Viral peptide pool expansion of antigen-specific CD4+ T cells preceded sequencing in the ViraFEST assay. Researchers isolated CD4+ T cells once approximately 10 days of culture had elapsed. The vaccine given was either BNT162b2 or mRNA-1273, in two doses. Repertoires were generated with immunoSEQ multiplex PCR, while TCRdb's copy carries only in-frame clones and drops some. The sample shows tens of thousands of clones, 70% to 75% of them seen only once. The material was CD4+ T cells from PBMCs cultured with HCoV-229E spike peptides, obtained after COVID-19 vaccination. These receptors all stem from a human donor who received a COVID-19 vaccine.

This clone was seen a few times. The genes are TRBV30 and TRBJ2-2, with 8 bases identical to TRBD2. CDR1 is GTSNPN and CDR2 is SVGIG in the germline V gene (reference sequence). Trimming at V came to 3 bases and at J to 2 bases, leaving 5 bases not matched to a gene. This CDR3 has 15 amino acids. CDR3 region: CAWSRGGPNTGELFF. The CDR3 DNA reads TGTGCCTGGAGCCGCGGGGGGCCAAACACCGGGGAGCTGTTTTTT.

Only a few counts were recorded for this clone. V and J are TRBV19 and TRBJ1-5, with 8 bases aligning to TRBD1. The CDR3 sequence is 14 residues long. V shed 9 bases and J 2 bases; nucleotides not matched to a gene: 6. The germline gives CDR1 LNHDA, CDR2 SQIVND (reference sequence). CDR3 coding DNA: TGTGCCAGCGACAGGGGTACGGGCAATCAGCCCCAGCATTTT. The encoded protein is CASDRGTGNQPQHF.

This chain uses TRBV19 with TRBJ1-5; TRBD1 might be the D (5 bases). CDR1 is LNHDA and CDR2 is SQIVND in the germline V gene (reference sequence). This CDR3 contains 16 residues. Trimming left V 4 bases short and J 4 bases short, with 17 bases between. The CDR3 reads CASSKAKDKGNQPQHF. The CDR3 coding sequence is TGTGCCAGTAGTAAGGCAAAGGACAAGGGTAATCAGCCCCAGCATTTT.

This chain uses TRBV4-3 with TRBJ1-2; TRBD1 matches 8 bases. CDR3 length: 14 amino acids. Germline CDR1 reads LGHNA; CDR2 reads YSLEER. With V trimmed by 2 bases and J by 7 bases, 6 bases remained unmatched. The CDR3 nucleotides read TGCGCCAGCAGCCAATCGGACAGGGTCCCTGGCTACACCTTC. Protein product: CASSQSDRVPGYTF.

The V and J genes are TRBV5-4 and TRBJ2-2; D ambiguous. Trimming shortened V by 2 bases and J by 7 bases, and 12 bases separated the two germline ends. Germline-derived CDR1 and CDR2 are SGHNT and YYREEE (reference sequence). The CDR3 length is 14 residues. The CDR3 coding sequence is TGTGCCAGCAGCTTAGATGGATCCGTCGGGGAGCTGTTTTTT. Its protein is CASSLDGSVGELFF.

This rearrangement joins TRBV6-6 to TRBJ2-7; D may correspond to TRBD1 or TRBD2 (6 bases each). V was shortened by 5 bases and J by 5 bases, with 13 bases between the two germline ends. Germline V gene data show CDR1 as MNHNY and CDR2 as SVGAGI (reference sequence). CDR3 length: 13 amino acids. CDR3 amino acids: CASSVRGRNEQYV. The CDR3 DNA reads as TGTGCCAGCAGTGTCCGGGGGCGAAACGAGCAGTACGTC.

The J gene is TRBJ2-1, the V gene TRBV7-3, with 8 nucleotides matching TRBD1. The V segment lost 1 base and the J segment 8 bases; nucleotides outside the gene matches: 4. The CDR3 contains 14 residues. Germline V gene sequence: CDR1 SGHTA, CDR2 FQGTGA. CDR3 residues: CASSLMTGVDEQFF. The CDR3 nucleotides are TGTGCCAGCAGCTTAATGACAGGGGTAGATGAGCAGTTCTTC.